This paragraph reports one T cell receptor beta chain. Its target is not known. The CDR3 extends over 18 amino acids. V shed 2 bases and J 6 bases; nucleotides not matched to a gene: 13. Germline loops: CDR1 SGHTA, CDR2 FQGNSA. This entry is derived from a study of cytotoxic CD8 clonotypes in ibrutinib-treated CLL. Turning to the study itself: Researchers reported over 9 relapsed/refractory and 15 treatment-naive patients, under 18 of them IGHV unmutated.

The TCR beta libraries used 2 to 2.5 micrograms of genomic DNA that came from cryopreserved PBMCs. Sequencing was performed with immunoSEQ multiplex PCR; in TCRdb, only in-frame clones are kept and a portion is missing. The sample comprises fewer than 45,000 clones, 55% to 75% of which are singletons, and around 10% rests with the top ten. General study points: Timing of sampling differed between sustained-remission and progressing patients. Against age-matched healthy donors, baseline clonality ran higher and tracked circulating CD8+ T-cell counts.

The source material was PBMCs, sampled at disease progression, from a patient treated with ibrutinib. This TCR was recovered from a human donor with chronic lymphocytic leukemia. The J gene is TRBJ2-7, the V gene TRBV7-2, with TRBD2 matching 13 bases. The CDR3 DNA follows: TGTGCCAGCAGCTTAAAGGGACTAGCGGGGAAAACAAGAAGCGAGCAGTACTTC. It is translated as CASSLKGLAGKTRSEQYF.